These 22 T cell receptor beta chains share one sample of origin, sequenced in a study of human T cells and chemical hapten exposure. Documented time point: pre-sensitization, week 0. As for treatment: therapeutic diphenylcyclopropenone sensitization with weekly scalp DPC. Each CDR3 protein gets one entry after TCRdb re-called the RACE reads with MiXCR. The sample has some 400,000 distinct CDR3 sequences, less than 6.5% seen once. The material sequenced was whole blood, taken in connection with sensitization to the hapten diphenylcyclopropenone (DPC). These receptor sequences come from a woman between 45 and 65 years old with alopecia areata. Some clones in this sample may be carry-over from other donors' samples.

The table lists this clonotype with many counts. The gene calls are TRBV5-1 and TRBJ1-1; possibly TRBD1 for D (6 bases). This CDR3 spans 14 amino acids. Trimming pared 4 bases from V and 1 base from J, leaving 11 bases between. In germline, CDR1 is SGHRS, CDR2 YFSETQ. As DNA, the CDR3 is TGCGCCAGCAGCGAGGGACACACGAACACTGAAGCTTTCTTT. Its translation: CASSEGHTNTEAFF.

This chain connects TRBV20-1 to TRBJ1-1; D is perhaps TRBD1 (5 bases). Trimming left V 4 bases short and J 6 bases short, with 12 bases between. Per germline, CDR1 DFQATT and CDR2 SNEGSKA (reference sequence). The CDR3 length is 12 residues. The CDR3 bases are TGCAGTGCTATTGGGGCGGCCGCTGAAGCTTTCTTT. Its translation: CSAIGAAAEAFF.

This clonotype was observed a handful of times. Here the CDR3 reads CASTTWSSISGDTQYF. The CDR3 DNA reads as TGTGCCAGCACCACCTGGAGTAGCATCTCGGGAGATACGCAGTATTTT. This chain connects TRBV6-2 or TRBV6-3 to TRBJ2-3; the D is unclear. The germline V gene has CDR1 MNHEY and CDR2 SVGEGT. The CDR3 extends over 16 amino acids. The V gene lost 7 bases and the J gene lost 5 bases, with 22 bases spanning the gap.

This clonotype was found many times. V gene TRBV6-4 combines with J gene TRBJ1-5; maybe TRBD1 (5 bases). This CDR3 has 13 residues. Germline V gene data show CDR1 as MRHNA and CDR2 as SNTAGT. The V and J ends lost 3 bases and 7 bases respectively, with 10 bases between them. For the CDR3, the DNA is TGTGCCAGCAGTGAACAGGAGGGACAGCCCCAGCATTTT. Its protein is CASSEQEGQPQHF.

The V call is TRBV6-6, the J call TRBJ1-5; the D gene is possibly TRBD1 (5 bases). With 7 bases removed from V and 4 bases from J, the gap between germline ends came to 17 bases. The germline V gene has CDR1 MNHNY and CDR2 SVGAGI (reference sequence). The CDR3 consists of 15 residues. This CDR3 reads CASTAGVRDNQPQHF. The CDR3 DNA follows: TGTGCCAGCACCGCTGGTGTCAGGGATAATCAGCCCCAGCATTTT.

This clonotype was seen at least ten times. J is TRBJ1-1 and V is TRBV29-1, with a weak D call TRBD1 (6 bases). The germline V gene has CDR1 SQVTM and CDR2 ANQGSEA. The CDR3 contains 11 residues. V was clipped by 6 bases and J by 5 bases, with 10 bases between them. For the CDR3, the DNA is TGCAGCGTCCCACAGGGTACTGAAGCTTTCTTT. Its protein product is CSVPQGTEAFF.

This clonotype came up many times. The V gene is TRBV6-5, the J gene TRBJ2-7; 10 bases are a match to TRBD2. The CDR3 extends over 18 amino acids. V lost 0 bases, J lost 0 bases, and 8 bases stayed unmatched. Germline V gene data show CDR1 as MNHEY and CDR2 as SVGAGI. The CDR3, as DNA: TGTGCCAGCAGTTACTCGAACCTAGCGGGGGTGAGCTCCTACGAGCAGTACTTC. This encodes CASSYSNLAGVSSYEQYF.

This clonotype was detected only a few times. The genes are TRBV10-3 and TRBJ2-1; possibly TRBD1 or TRBD2 for D (5 bases each). The CDR3 loop spans 15 amino acids. V lost 0 bases, J lost 9 bases, and 15 bases lay in between. Germline lookup yields CDR1 ENHRY and CDR2 SYGVKD. As DNA, the CDR3 is TGTGCCATCAGTGAGTCGAACCACGGGGCAAGTGAGCAGTTCTTC. The encoded protein is CAISESNHGASEQFF.

This clonotype was seen repeatedly, ten times or more. This chain links TRBV29-1 with TRBJ2-7; 8 positions match TRBD2. The CDR3 consists of 15 residues. The germline gives CDR1 SQVTM, CDR2 ANQGSEA. Losses at the gene ends were 2 bases for V and 2 bases for J; bases not matched to a gene: 8. CDR3 region: CSVELWKRGTYEQYF. CDR3 in DNA: TGCAGCGTTGAATTGTGGAAGCGGGGGACCTACGAGCAGTACTTC.

As concerns this clonotype: This may stem from a read error, because a much larger clone lies one nucleotide away. J is TRBJ1-1 and V is TRBV12-3 or TRBV12-4, with D possibly TRBD1 on 6 matching bases. V dropped 6 bases and J dropped 1 base, with 12 bases sitting between them. This CDR3 spans 14 amino acids. The CDR3 sequence is CASSWDKPNTEAFF. In DNA, the CDR3 is TGTGCCAGCAGCTGGGACAAACCGAACACTGAAGCTTTCTTT.

V is TRBV20-1 and J is TRBJ2-7; no clear D. Germline CDR1 DFQATT, CDR2 SNEGSKA (reference sequence). Trimming pared 4 bases from V and 3 bases from J, leaving 16 bases between. The CDR3 length is 14 residues. In nucleotides, the CDR3 is TGCAGTGCTAAGAGAGGTACCCTAATCTACGAGCAGTACTTC. Protein sequence: CSAKRGTLIYEQYF.

V gene TRBV7-2 combines with J gene TRBJ2-7, with 7 bases identical to TRBD2. Germline CDR1 and CDR2: SGHTA and FQGNSA. This CDR3 is 14 amino acids long. The CDR3 protein is CDPTPGRSSYEQYF. Here the CDR3 DNA reads TGTGATCCCACTCCCGGGAGGTCCTCCTACGAGCAGTACTTC.

The chain employs TRBV12-3 or TRBV12-4 and TRBJ2-7, with D possibly being TRBD1 (5 bases). Trimming pared 5 bases from V and 2 bases from J, leaving 13 bases between. This CDR3 region has 14 residues. The CDR3 loop is CASSPGSSTYEQYF. The CDR3, as DNA: TGTGCCAGCAGTCCAGGGTCCTCTACCTACGAGCAGTACTTC.

The table lists this clonotype with many counts. The rearrangement joins TRBV7-8 to TRBJ1-5; tentative D call: TRBD1 (6 bases). The V gene's germline CDR1 is SGHVS and CDR2 FQNEAQ. This CDR3 has 17 residues. Trimming took off 7 bases at V and 2 bases at J, with 21 bases between the two ends. The DNA for the CDR3 is TGTGCCAGCACCCCCCTCCGGGGGGCCGTGGGCAATCAGCCCCAGCATTTT. Its protein is CASTPLRGAVGNQPQHF.

This clonotype was detected ten times or more. J is TRBJ2-5 and V is TRBV5-4; D perhaps matches TRBD2 (5 bases). Germline V gene sequence: CDR1 SGHNT, CDR2 YYREEE (reference sequence). With 0 bases removed from V and 4 bases from J, the gap between germline ends came to 10 bases. This CDR3 has 14 amino acids. CDR3 sequence (DNA): TGTGCCAGCAGCTTGGTCGGAGGTTTAGAGACCCAGTACTTC. This gives the protein CASSLVGGLETQYF.

This clonotype was recorded at least ten times. The V gene is TRBV12-3 or TRBV12-4, the J gene TRBJ2-4; 9 bases align to TRBD1. The V segment lost 5 bases and the J segment 8 bases; nucleotides outside the gene matches: 7. This CDR3 is 14 amino acids long. As DNA, the CDR3 is TGTGCCAGCAGTGAAGGGACAGGGTTACACATTCAGTACTTC. Translating gives CASSEGTGLHIQYF.

This clonotype was counted many times. V usage is TRBV9 and J usage is TRBJ1-3, with no clear D. The CDR3 contains 15 residues. Trimming stripped 0 bases from V and 1 base from J, with 8 bases between. CDR1 and CDR2 from the germline V gene are SGDLS and YYNGEE. The chain's CDR3 is CASSVGVESGNTIYF. The CDR3 region has the DNA TGTGCCAGCAGCGTAGGCGTGGAATCTGGAAACACCATATATTTT.

This clonotype was picked up many times. V is TRBV6-5 and J is TRBJ1-1; D is perhaps TRBD1 (5 bases). Germline lookup yields CDR1 MNHEY and CDR2 SVGAGI. CDR3 size: 16 residues. Deletions cut 2 bases from V and 0 bases from J, with 13 bases between. CDR3 residues: CASSYGQGGLNTEAFF. The CDR3 DNA follows: TGTGCCAGCAGTTACGGGCAGGGAGGACTGAACACTGAAGCTTTCTTT.

This clonotype was counted ten times or more. V is TRBV29-1 and J is TRBJ2-7; 9 nucleotides align to TRBD2. CDR1 SQVTM and CDR2 ANQGSEA come from the germline V gene. This CDR3 spans 13 amino acids. After removal of 6 bases from V and 2 bases from J, the junction contained 5 bases not matched to a gene. As DNA, the CDR3 is TGCAGCGTCATAGCGGGAGTCACCTACGAGCAGTACTTC. It yields the protein CSVIAGVTYEQYF.

In this sample, this clonotype turned up many times. This sequence joins TRBV4-1 and TRBJ2-5; D is undetermined. CDR3 length: 13 residues. Germline V lookup: CDR1 MGHRA, CDR2 YSYEKL. V gave up 5 bases and J gave up 4 bases, with 11 bases separating them. CDR3 sequence (DNA): TGCGCCAGCAGCTCCGTTATAGCAGAGACCCAGTACTTC. This sequence encodes CASSSVIAETQYF.

J is TRBJ2-3 and V is TRBV7-2; the match to TRBD2 covers 8 bases. Germline values: CDR1 SGHTA, CDR2 FQGNSA. The CDR3 consists of 17 residues. V dropped 1 base and J dropped 6; count of bases not matched to a gene: 12. CDR3 sequence: CASSLVLAGHSGDTQYF. The CDR3 DNA reads as TGTGCCAGCAGCTTAGTGCTAGCGGGCCATTCAGGGGATACGCAGTATTTT.

J is TRBJ1-5 and V is TRBV12-3 or TRBV12-4, with TRBD1 as a possible D gene (5 bases). Trimming took off 5 bases at V and 6 bases at J, with 14 bases between the two ends. There are 14 residues in the CDR3. In DNA, the CDR3 is TGTGCCAGCAGTCTAGGGGTAGTCGGTCAGCCCCAGCATTTT. It codes for CASSLGVVGQPQHF.